This T cell receptor (beta chain) is from a study of T cell responses to AZD1222 COVID-19 vaccine. Study-level points and caveats: CD4 TCRs associated with vaccination spanned spike, dominating at 160-218 and 743-854. There were repertoire samples only from the period after the peak T cell response.

Produced via immunoSEQ multiplex PCR; TCRdb's table is partial and in-frame only. The sample shows 200,000 or so clones, around 87% of them seen only once. The germline gives CDR1 SQVTM, CDR2 ANQGSEA. This CDR3 contains 14 residues. Trimming left V 0 bases short and J 0 bases short, with 9 bases between. Points on this clone: The antigen is undetermined.

This receptor was taken from an adult in good health. The chain carries TRBV29-1 and TRBJ2-7; tentative D call: TRBD2 (5 bases). Sequencing used peripheral blood, obtained on day 0 of MenACWY control vaccination. The CDR3 here is CSVEDRSASYEQYF. CDR3 DNA sequence: TGCAGCGTTGAAGATCGTAGCGCCTCCTACGAGCAGTACTTC.